One T cell receptor (beta chain) is described in this entry. Its antigen is currently unknown. These data come from a study of siplizumab effects on memory and regulatory T cells. Study-wide points: Naive or memory phenotype assignment was not possible for roughly 80-95% of proliferating CD4+ or CD8+ clones.

The assay looked at some 93,000 TCR templates in each sample. Only in-frame clones appear in the TCRdb table, and some are missing; sequencing was by immunoSEQ multiplex PCR. The sample shows over 100,000 clones, around 93% of them seen only once. The CDR3 loop spans 19 amino acids. V was clipped by 0 bases and J by 5 bases; unmatched bases: 17. Germline V gene sequence: CDR1 MGHRA, CDR2 YSYEKL. The V gene is TRBV4-1, the J gene TRBJ2-5, with 8 bases lining up with TRBD2. This sequence originates from a human donor in good health. Sequencing was carried out using non-Treg CD4+ T cells sorted from blood. The CDR3: CASSQDRYQRGLVGETQYF. CDR3 in DNA: TGCGCCAGCAGCCAAGATCGGTATCAGCGGGGGCTAGTAGGGGAGACCCAGTACTTC.